This T cell receptor beta chain derives from a study of cytomegalovirus exposure and HLA in healthy donors. Study-wide findings and caveats: Some public TCRs appeared in many individuals, while most sequences were rare.

The CDR3 spans 15 residues. Unmatched junction bases numbered 5, after V lost 0 bases and J lost 6 bases. Per germline, CDR1 SGHRS and CDR2 YFSETQ. Of note for this clone: Its antigen is undetermined.

The PCR was carried out with 60 Vbeta primers and 13 Jbeta primers. Per the authors' pipeline: In a later analysis, 8.5 million to 14 million of 75 million to 85 million unique beta chains occurred in at least two donors. Data came from immunoSEQ multiplex PCR; TCRdb stores just in-frame clones and leaves some out. V, J and clone size are taken as reported in that table, and D and trimming were inferred from the DNA itself. Here the sample spans tens of thousands of clones, 60% to 85% being singletons. Sequencing input: PBMCs. This sequence originates from a woman in her forties in good health and CMV-seropositive. The rearrangement links TRBV5-1 to TRBJ2-3; 9 nucleotides match TRBD1. In DNA form, the CDR3 reads TGCGCCAGCAGCTTGGCCGGGACAGGGTCCGATACGCAGTATTTT. This sequence encodes CASSLAGTGSDTQYF.